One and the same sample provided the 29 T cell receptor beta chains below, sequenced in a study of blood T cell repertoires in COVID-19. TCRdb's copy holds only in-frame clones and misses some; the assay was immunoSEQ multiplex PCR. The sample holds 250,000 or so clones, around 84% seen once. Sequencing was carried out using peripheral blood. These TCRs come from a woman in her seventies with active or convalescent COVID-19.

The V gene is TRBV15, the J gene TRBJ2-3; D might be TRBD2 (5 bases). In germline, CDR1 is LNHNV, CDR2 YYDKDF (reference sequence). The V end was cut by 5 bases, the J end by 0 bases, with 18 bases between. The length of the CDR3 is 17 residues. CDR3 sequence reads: CATSGPFGIPSTDTQYF. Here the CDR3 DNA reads TGTGCCACCAGCGGGCCGTTCGGGATTCCCAGCACAGATACGCAGTATTTT.

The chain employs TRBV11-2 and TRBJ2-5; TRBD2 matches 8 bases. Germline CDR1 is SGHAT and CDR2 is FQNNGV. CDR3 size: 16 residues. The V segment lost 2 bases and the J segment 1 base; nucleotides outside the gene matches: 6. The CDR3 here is CASSLNSGGPQETQYF. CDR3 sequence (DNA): TGTGCCAGCAGCTTAAACAGCGGGGGTCCCCAAGAGACCCAGTACTTC. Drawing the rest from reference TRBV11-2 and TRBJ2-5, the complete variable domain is EAGVAQSPRYKIIEKRQSVAFWCNPISGHATLYWYQQILGQGPKLLIQFQNNGVVDDSQLPKDRFSAERLKGVDSTLKIQPAKLEDSAVYLCASSLNSGGPQETQYFGPGTRLLVL.

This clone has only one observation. The CDR3 spells CASSALSGGSNQPQHF. The CDR3 DNA follows: TGTGCCAGCAGTGCCCTTTCCGGCGGTTCCAATCAGCCCCAGCATTTT. The V call is TRBV6-1, the J call TRBJ1-5; D gene uncertain. The CDR3 extends over 16 amino acids. Germline V gene data show CDR1 as MNHNS and CDR2 as SASEGT. V lost 4 bases, J lost 3 bases, and 16 bases lay in between.

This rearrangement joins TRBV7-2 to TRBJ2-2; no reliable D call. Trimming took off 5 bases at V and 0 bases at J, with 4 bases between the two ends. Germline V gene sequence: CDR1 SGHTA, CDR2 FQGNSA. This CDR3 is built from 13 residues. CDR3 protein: CASSIANTGELFF. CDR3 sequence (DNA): TGTGCCAGCAGCATCGCGAACACCGGGGAGCTGTTTTTT.

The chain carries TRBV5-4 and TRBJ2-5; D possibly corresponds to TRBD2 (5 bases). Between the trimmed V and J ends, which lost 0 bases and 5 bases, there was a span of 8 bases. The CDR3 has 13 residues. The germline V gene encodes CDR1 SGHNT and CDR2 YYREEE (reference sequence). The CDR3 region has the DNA TGTGCCAGCAGCTTGGGCCGAGGGGAGACCCAGTACTTC. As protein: CASSLGRGETQYF.

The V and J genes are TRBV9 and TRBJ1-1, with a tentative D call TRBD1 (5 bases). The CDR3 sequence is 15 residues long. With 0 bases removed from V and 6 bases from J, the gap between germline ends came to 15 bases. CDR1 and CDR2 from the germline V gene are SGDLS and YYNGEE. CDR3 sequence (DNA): TGTGCCAGCAGCGTAGTTAAGGGGCCGGGCGCTGAAGCTTTCTTT. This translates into CASSVVKGPGAEAFF.

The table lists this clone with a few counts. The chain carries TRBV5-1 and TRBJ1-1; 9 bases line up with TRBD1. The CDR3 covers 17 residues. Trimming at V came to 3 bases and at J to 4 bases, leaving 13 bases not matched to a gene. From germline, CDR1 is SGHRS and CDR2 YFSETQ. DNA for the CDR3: TGCGCCAGCAGCTCTACTCAACAGGGGGCGCCTGCCACTGAAGCTTTCTTT. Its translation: CASSSTQQGAPATEAFF.

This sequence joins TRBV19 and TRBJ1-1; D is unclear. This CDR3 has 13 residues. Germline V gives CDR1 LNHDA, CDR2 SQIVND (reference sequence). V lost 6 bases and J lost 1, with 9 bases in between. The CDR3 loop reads CASSPRENTEAFF. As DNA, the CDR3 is TGTGCCAGTAGCCCGAGGGAGAACACTGAAGCTTTCTTT. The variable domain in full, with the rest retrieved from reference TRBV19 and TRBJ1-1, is DGGITQSPKYLFRKEGQNVTLSCEQNLNHDAMYWYRQDPGQGLRLIYYSQIVNDFQKGDIAEGYSVSREKKESFPLTVTSAQKNPTAFYLCASSPRENTEAFFGQGTRLTVV.

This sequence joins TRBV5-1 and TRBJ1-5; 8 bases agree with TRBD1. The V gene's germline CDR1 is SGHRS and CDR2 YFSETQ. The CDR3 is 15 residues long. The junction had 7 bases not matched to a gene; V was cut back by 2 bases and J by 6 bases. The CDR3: CASSLNTGGGQPQHF. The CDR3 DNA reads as TGCGCCAGCAGCTTAAATACAGGGGGGGGTCAGCCCCAGCATTTT. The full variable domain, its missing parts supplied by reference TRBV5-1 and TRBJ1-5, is KAGVTQTPRYLIKTRGQQVTLSCSPISGHRSVSWYQQTPGQGLQFLFEYFSETQRNKGNFPGRFSGRQFSNSRSEMNVSTLELGDSALYLCASSLNTGGGQPQHFGDGTRLSIL.

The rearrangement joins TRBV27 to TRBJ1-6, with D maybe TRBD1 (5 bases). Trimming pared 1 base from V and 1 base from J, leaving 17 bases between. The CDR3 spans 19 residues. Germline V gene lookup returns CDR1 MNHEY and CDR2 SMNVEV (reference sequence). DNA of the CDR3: TGTGCCAGCAGTTTATACCCCTCGGGGGAGGGGTCCTATAATTCACCCCTCCACTTT. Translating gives CASSLYPSGEGSYNSPLHF.

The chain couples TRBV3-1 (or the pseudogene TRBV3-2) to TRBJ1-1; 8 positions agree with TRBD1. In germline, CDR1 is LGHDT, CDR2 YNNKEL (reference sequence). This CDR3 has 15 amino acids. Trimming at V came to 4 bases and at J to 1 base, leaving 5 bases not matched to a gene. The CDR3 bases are TGTGCCAGCAGCCCCACGGACAGGGAGAACACTGAAGCTTTCTTT. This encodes CASSPTDRENTEAFF.

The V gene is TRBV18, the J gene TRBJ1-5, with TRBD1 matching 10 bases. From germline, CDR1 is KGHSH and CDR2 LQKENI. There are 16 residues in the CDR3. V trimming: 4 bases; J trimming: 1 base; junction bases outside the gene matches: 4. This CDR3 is CASSRDRGRSNQPQHF. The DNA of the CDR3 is TGTGCCAGCTCACGGGACAGGGGACGGAGCAATCAGCCCCAGCATTTT.

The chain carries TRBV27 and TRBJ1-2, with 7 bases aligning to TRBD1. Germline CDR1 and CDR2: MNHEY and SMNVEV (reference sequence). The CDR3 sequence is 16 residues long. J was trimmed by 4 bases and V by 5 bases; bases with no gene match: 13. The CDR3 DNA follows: TGTGCCAGCAGTCCCCCCACAGGGGCGTACCTCTATGGCTACACCTTC. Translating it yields CASSPPTGAYLYGYTF.

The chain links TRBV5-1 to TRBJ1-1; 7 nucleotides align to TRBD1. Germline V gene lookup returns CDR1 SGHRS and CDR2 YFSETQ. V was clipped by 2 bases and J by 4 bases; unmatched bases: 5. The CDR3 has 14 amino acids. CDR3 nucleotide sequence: TGCGCCAGCAGCTTCCAGGGGGGAAGCACTGAAGCTTTCTTT. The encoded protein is CASSFQGGSTEAFF.

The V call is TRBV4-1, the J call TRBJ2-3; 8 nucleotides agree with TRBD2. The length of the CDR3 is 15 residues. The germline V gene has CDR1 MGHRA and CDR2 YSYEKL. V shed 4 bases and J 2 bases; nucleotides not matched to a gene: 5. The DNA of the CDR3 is TGCGCCAGCAGCCTAAATAGCGGGGACACAGATACGCAGTATTTT. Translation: CASSLNSGDTDTQYF.

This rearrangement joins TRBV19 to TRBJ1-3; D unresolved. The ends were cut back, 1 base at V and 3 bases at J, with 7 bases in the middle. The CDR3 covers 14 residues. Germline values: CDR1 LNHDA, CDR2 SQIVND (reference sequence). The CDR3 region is CASSIAGLGNTIYF. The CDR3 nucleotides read TGTGCCAGTAGTATAGCGGGTCTTGGAAACACCATATATTTT.

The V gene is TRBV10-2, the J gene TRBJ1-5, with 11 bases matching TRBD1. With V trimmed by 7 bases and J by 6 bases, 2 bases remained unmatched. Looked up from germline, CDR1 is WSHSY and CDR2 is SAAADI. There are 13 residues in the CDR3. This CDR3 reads CASKGQGGQPQHF. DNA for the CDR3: TGCGCCAGCAAGGGACAGGGGGGTCAGCCCCAGCATTTT.

CDR3 nucleotide sequence: TGTGCCAGCAGCTACTCGACAGGGGTACAGGGAGATACGCAGTATTTT. Translating gives CASSYSTGVQGDTQYF. V is TRBV7-2 and J is TRBJ2-3, with 8 bases aligning to TRBD1. The germline V gene encodes CDR1 SGHTA and CDR2 FQGNSA. The CDR3 sequence is 16 residues long. V was clipped by 4 bases and J by 5 bases; unmatched bases: 11.

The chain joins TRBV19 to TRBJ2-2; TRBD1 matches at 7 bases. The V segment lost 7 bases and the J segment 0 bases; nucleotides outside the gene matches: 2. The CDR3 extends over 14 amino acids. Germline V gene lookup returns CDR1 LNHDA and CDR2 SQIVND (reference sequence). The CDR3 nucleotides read TGTGCCAGTAAAGGGGGCCCGAACACCGGGGAGCTGTTTTTT. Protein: CASKGGPNTGELFF.

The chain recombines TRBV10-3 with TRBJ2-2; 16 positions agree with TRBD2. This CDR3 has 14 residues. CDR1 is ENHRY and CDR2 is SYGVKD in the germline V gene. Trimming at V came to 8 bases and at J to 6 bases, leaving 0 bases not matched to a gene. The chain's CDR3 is CAIGTSGGAGELFF. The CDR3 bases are TGTGCCATCGGGACTAGCGGGGGGGCCGGGGAGCTGTTTTTT.

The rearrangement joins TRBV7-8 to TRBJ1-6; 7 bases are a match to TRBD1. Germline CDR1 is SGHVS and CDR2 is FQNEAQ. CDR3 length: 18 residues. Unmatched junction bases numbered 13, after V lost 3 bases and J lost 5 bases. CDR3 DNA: TGTGCCAGCAGCTTTTCCACGCGACAGGGTGTGGATAATTCACCCCTCCACTTT. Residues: CASSFSTRQGVDNSPLHF.

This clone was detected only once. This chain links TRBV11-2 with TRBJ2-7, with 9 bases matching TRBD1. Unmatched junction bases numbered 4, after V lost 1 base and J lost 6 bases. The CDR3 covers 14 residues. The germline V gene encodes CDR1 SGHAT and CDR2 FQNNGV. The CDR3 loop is CASSLVQGASEQYF. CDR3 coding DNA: TGTGCCAGCAGCTTAGTACAGGGGGCCTCCGAGCAGTACTTC. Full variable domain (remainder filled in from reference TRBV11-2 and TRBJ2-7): EAGVAQSPRYKIIEKRQSVAFWCNPISGHATLYWYQQILGQGPKLLIQFQNNGVVDDSQLPKDRFSAERLKGVDSTLKIQPAKLEDSAVYLCASSLVQGASEQYFGPGTRLTVT.

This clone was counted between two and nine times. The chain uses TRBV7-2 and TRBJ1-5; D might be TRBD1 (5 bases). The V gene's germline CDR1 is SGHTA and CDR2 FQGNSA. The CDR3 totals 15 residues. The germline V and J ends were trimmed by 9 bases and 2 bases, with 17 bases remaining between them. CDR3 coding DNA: TGTGCCAGTTATTGGGGGGGAGAAGGCAATCAGCCCCAGCATTTT. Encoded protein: CASYWGGEGNQPQHF.

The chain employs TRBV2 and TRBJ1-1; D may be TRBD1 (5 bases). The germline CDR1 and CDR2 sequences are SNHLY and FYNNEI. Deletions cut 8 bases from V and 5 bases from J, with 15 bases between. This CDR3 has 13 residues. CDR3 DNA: TGTGCCAGCGGGGGGGGAAGGAGGACTGAAGCTTTCTTT. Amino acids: CASGGGRRTEAFF.

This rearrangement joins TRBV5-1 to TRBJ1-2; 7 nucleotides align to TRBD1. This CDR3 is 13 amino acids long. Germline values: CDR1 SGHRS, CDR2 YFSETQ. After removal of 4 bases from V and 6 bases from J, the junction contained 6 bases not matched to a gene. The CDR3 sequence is CASSRDQGDGYTF. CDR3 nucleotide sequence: TGCGCCAGCAGCCGGGATCAGGGGGATGGCTACACCTTC.

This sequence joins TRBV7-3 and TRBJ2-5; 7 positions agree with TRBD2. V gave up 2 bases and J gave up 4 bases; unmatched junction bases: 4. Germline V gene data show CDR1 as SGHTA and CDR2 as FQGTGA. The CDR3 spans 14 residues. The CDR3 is CASSLEGGGETQYF. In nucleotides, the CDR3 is TGTGCCAGCAGCTTAGAGGGCGGGGGAGAGACCCAGTACTTC.

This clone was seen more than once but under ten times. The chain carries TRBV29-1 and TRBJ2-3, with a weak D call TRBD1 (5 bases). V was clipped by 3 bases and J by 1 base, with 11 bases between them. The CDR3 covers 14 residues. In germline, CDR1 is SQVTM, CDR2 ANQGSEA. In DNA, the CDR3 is TGCAGCGTTGAGTCCAGGGAAGGCACAGATACGCAGTATTTT. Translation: CSVESREGTDTQYF.

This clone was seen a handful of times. CDR3 sequence: CASSLGPGLAGPQETQYF. CDR3 DNA: TGTGCCAGCAGCTTGGGCCCGGGACTAGCGGGGCCCCAAGAGACCCAGTACTTC. This rearrangement joins TRBV5-4 to TRBJ2-5, with 13 bases identical to TRBD2. Germline V CDR1 and CDR2: SGHNT, YYREEE (reference sequence). Trimming at V came to 0 bases and at J to 1 base, leaving 6 bases not matched to a gene. This CDR3 comprises 18 residues.

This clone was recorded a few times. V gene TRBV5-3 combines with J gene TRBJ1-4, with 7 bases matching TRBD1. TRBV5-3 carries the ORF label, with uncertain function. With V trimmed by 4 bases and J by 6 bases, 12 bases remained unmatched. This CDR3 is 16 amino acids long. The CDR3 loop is CARSHWVRGEDEKLFF. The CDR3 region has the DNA TGTGCCAGAAGCCATTGGGTCAGGGGGGAGGATGAAAAACTGTTTTTT.